The subject of this entry is one T cell receptor (beta chain). The antigen is undetermined. The CDR3 is cut off 3 residues early in the read; its end comes from the germline J gene. Within the sample, other DNA sequences also encode this same CDR3. The sample comes from a study of T cells in women clearing cervical HPV infection. The J segment lost 2 bases and the V segment lost 3 bases, leaving 5 bases of the junction unmatched. CDR3 length equals 17 residues. TCR beta CDR3 amplified by multiplex PCR from about 1200 ng genomic DNA. Repertoires were generated with immunoSEQ multiplex PCR, while TCRdb's copy carries only in-frame clones and drops some. Its clone listing holds about 31,000 clones. Findings and limits, study-wide: Repertoire richness, not evenness, was significantly elevated in CIN3+ cases versus controls.

The sequence was obtained from a woman between 18 and 75 years old with a cervical HPV16 infection that either progressed to CIN3+ or cleared (not recorded which). What was sequenced was blood buffy coat. The chain carries TRBV23-1 and TRBJ1-3; 12 bases are shared with TRBD1. Being an ORF, TRBV23-1 has a function that is uncertain. CDR3 bases read: TGCGCCAGCAGTCATTGGGGGGACAGGGGGCCTGGAAACACC. Its protein product is CASSHWGDRGPGNT. The entire CDR3 protein is CASSHWGDRGPGNTIYF.